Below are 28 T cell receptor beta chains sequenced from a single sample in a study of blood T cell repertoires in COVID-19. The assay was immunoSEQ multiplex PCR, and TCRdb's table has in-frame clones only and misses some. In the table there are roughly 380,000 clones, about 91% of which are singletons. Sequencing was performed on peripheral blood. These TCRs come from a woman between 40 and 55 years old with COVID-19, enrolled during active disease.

The CDR3 bases are TGTGCCATTGGAGGGGATAGCGGGGGGGTTTCACTCTCATCCTACGAGCAGTACTTC. Translating gives CAIGGDSGGVSLSSYEQYF. The chain has TRBV10-3 and TRBJ2-7; 11 nucleotides line up with TRBD2. CDR1 is ENHRY and CDR2 is SYGVKD in the germline V gene. Trimming removed 9 bases from V and 1 base from J; junction bases left unmatched: 20. The CDR3 extends over 19 amino acids.

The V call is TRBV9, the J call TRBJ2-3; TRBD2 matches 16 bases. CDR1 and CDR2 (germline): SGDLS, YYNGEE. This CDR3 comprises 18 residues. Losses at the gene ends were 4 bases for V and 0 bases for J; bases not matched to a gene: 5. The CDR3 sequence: CASSQGLAGGASTDTQYF. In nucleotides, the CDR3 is TGTGCCAGCAGCCAGGGACTAGCGGGGGGGGCTAGCACAGATACGCAGTATTTT.

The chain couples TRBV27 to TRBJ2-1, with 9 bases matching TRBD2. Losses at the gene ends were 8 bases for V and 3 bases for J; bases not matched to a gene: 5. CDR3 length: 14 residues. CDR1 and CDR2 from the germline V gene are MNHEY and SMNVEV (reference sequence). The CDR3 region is CASQTSGIYNEQFF. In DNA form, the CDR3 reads TGTGCCAGCCAGACTAGCGGAATCTACAATGAGCAGTTCTTC.

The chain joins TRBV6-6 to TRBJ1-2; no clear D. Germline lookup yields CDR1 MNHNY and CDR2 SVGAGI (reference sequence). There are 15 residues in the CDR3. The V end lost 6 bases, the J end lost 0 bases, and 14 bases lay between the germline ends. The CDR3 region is CASSPTGVANYGYTF. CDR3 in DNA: TGTGCCAGCAGCCCTACCGGGGTAGCTAACTATGGCTACACCTTC.

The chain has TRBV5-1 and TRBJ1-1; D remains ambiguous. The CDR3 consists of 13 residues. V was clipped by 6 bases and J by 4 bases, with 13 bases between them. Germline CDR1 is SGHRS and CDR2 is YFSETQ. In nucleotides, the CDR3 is TGCGCCAGCACAGCGGCAGGAATCACTGAAGCTTTCTTT. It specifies CASTAAGITEAFF.

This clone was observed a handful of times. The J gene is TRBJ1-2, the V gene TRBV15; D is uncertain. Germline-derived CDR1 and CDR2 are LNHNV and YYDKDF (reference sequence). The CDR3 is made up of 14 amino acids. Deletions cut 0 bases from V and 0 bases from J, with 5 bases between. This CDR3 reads CATSRDTTNYGYTF. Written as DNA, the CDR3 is TGTGCCACCAGCAGAGACACAACTAACTATGGCTACACCTTC.

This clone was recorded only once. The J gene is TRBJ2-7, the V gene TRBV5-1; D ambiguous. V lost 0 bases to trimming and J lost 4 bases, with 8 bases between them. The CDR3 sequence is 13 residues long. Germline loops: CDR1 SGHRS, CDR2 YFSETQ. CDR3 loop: CASSLGGIYEQYF. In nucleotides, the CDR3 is TGCGCCAGCAGCTTGGGAGGTATTTACGAGCAGTACTTC.

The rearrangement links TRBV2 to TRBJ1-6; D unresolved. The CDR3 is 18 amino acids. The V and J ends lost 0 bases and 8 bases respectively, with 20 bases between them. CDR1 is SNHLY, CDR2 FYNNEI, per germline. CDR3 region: CASSEARRRARGYSPLHF. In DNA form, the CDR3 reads TGTGCCAGCAGTGAAGCTAGGCGAAGAGCCCGGGGATATTCACCCCTCCACTTT.

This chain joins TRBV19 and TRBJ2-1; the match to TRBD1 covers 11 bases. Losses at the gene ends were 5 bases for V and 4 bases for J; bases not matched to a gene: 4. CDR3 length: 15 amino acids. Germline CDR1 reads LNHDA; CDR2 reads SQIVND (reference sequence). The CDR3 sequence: CASSPGQGGYNEQFF. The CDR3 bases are TGTGCCAGTAGTCCGGGACAGGGGGGATACAATGAGCAGTTCTTC.

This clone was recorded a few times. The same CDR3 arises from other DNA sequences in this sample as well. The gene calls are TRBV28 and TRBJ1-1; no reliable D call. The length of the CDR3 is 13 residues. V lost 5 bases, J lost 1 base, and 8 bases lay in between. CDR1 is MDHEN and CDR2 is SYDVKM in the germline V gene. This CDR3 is CASSRTENTEAFF. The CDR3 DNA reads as TGTGCCAGCAGTCGAACAGAGAACACTGAAGCTTTCTTT.

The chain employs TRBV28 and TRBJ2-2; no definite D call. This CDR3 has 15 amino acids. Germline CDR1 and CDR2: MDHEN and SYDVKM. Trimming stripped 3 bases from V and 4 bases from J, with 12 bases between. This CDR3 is CASSLRSFLTGELFF. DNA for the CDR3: TGTGCCAGCAGTTTGCGAAGCTTCCTCACCGGGGAGCTGTTTTTT.

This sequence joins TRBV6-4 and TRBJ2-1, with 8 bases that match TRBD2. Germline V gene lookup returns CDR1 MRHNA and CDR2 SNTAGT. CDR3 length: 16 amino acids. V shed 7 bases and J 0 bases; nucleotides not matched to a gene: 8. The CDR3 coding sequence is TGTGCCAGCATCGGACATCTAGCGGGCTCCTACAATGAGCAGTTCTTC. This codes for CASIGHLAGSYNEQFF.

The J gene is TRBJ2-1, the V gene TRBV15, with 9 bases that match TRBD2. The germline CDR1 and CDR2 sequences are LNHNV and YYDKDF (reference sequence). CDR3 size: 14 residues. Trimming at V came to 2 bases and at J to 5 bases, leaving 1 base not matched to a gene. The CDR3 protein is CATSRPSGDNEQFF. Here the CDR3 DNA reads TGTGCCACCAGCAGACCTAGCGGGGACAATGAGCAGTTCTTC.

The CDR3 protein is CASTLVSSNQPQHF. CDR3 DNA sequence: TGTGCCAGCACCCTTGTGTCTAGTAATCAGCCCCAGCATTTT. The chain combines TRBV28 with TRBJ1-5; D not certain. The V end lost 7 bases, the J end lost 4 bases, and 14 bases lay between the germline ends. The CDR3 sequence is 14 residues long. The germline CDR1 and CDR2 sequences are MDHEN and SYDVKM.

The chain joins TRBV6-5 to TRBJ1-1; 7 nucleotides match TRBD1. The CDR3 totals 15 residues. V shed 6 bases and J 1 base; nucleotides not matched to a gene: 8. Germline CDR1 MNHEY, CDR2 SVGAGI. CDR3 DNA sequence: TGTGCCAGCAGGAGCGACAGGGCCCCGAACACTGAAGCTTTCTTT. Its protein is CASRSDRAPNTEAFF.

The CDR3 region is CASSLVGTFF. CDR3 DNA: TGTGCCAGCAGCTTGGTTGGCACTTTCTTT. The J gene is TRBJ1-1, the V gene TRBV7-2; D gene uncertain. V shed 3 bases and J shed 12 bases, with 8 bases lying between them. Germline loops: CDR1 SGHTA, CDR2 FQGNSA. The CDR3 sequence is 10 residues long.

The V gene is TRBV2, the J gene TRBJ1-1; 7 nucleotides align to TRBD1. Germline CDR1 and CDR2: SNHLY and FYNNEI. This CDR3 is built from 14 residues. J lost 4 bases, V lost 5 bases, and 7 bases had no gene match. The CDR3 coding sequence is TGTGCCAGCAGTCAGACAGGGACGGCCACTGAAGCTTTCTTT. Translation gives CASSQTGTATEAFF. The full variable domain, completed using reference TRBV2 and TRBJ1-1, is EPEVTQTPSHQVTQMGQEVILRCVPISNHLYFYWYRQILGQKVEFLVSFYNNEISEKSEIFDDQFSVERPDGSNFTLKIRSTKLEDSAMYFCASSQTGTATEAFFGQGTRLTVV.

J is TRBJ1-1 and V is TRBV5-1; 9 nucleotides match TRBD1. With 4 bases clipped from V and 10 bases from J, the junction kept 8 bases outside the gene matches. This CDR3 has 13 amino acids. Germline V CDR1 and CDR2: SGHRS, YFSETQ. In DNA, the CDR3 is TGCGCCAGCAGCCGGACAGGGGAGCTGGGAGCTTTCTTT. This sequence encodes CASSRTGELGAFF.

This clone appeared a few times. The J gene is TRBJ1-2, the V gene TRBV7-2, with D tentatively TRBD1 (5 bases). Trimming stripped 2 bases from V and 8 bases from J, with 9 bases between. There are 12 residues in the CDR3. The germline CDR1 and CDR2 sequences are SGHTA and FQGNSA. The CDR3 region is CASSLRGWGYTF. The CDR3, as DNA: TGTGCCAGCAGCTTAAGGGGTTGGGGCTACACCTTC.

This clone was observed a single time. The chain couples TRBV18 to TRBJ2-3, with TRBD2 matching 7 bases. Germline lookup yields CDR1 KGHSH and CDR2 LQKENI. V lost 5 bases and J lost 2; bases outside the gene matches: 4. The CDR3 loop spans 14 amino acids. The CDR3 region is CASSFRLATDTQYF. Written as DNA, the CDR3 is TGTGCCAGCTCATTTCGACTAGCCACAGATACGCAGTATTTT.

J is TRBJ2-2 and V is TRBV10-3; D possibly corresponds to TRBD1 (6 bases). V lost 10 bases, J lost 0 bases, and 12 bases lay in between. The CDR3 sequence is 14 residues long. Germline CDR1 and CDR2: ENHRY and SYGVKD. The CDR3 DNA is TGTGCCACCACGAGGGGGTCGAACACCGGGGAGCTGTTTTTT. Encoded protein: CATTRGSNTGELFF.

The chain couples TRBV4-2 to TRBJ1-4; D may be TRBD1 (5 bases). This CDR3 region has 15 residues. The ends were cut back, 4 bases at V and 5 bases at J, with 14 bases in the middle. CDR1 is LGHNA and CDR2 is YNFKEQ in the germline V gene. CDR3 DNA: TGTGCCAGCAGCCTGGGACTGGGGTTAAATGAAAAACTGTTTTTT. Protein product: CASSLGLGLNEKLFF.

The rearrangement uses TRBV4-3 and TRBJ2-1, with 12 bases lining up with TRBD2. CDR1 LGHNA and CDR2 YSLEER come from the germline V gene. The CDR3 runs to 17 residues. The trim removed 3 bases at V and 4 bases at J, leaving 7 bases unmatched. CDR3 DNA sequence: TGCGCCAGCAGCCATTATCTAGCGGGGGGGACGTACAATGAGCAGTTCTTC. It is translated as CASSHYLAGGTYNEQFF.

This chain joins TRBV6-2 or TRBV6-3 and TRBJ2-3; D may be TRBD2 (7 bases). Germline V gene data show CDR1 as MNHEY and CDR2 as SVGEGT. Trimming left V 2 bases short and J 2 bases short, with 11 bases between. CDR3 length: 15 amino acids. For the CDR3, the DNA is TGTGCCAGCAGTTACGGGGGGGCCCACACAGATACGCAGTATTTT. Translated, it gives CASSYGGAHTDTQYF.

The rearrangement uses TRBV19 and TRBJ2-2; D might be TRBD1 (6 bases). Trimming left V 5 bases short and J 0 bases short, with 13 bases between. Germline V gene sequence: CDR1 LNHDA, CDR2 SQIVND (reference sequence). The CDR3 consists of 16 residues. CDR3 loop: CASSDPGTTNTGELFF. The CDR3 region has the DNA TGTGCCAGTAGTGATCCCGGGACAACGAACACCGGGGAGCTGTTTTTT.

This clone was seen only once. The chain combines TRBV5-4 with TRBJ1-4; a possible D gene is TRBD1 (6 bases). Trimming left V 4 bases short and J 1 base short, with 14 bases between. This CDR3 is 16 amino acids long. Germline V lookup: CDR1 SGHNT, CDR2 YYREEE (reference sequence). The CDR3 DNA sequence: TGTGCCAGCAGCGGCGGGGGCAGGTTAACTAATGAAAAACTGTTTTTT. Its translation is CASSGGGRLTNEKLFF. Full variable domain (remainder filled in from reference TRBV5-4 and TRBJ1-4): ETGVTQSPTHLIKTRGQQVTLRCSSQSGHNTVSWYQQALGQGPQFIFQYYREEENGRGNFPPRFSGLQFPNYSSELNVNALELDDSALYLCASSGGGRLTNEKLFFGSGTQLSVL.

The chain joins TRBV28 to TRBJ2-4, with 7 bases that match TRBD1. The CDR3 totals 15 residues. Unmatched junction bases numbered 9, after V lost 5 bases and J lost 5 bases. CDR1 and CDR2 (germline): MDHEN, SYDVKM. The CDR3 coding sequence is TGTGCCAGCAGTGGTAACAGGGGCGGCCAAAACATTCAGTACTTC. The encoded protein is CASSGNRGGQNIQYF.

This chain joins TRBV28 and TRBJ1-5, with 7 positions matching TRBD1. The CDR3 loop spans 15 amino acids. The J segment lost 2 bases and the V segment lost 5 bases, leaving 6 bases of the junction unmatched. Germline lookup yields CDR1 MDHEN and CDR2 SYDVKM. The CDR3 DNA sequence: TGTGCCAGCAGTCAAGCAGGGGGTGGCAATCAGCCCCAGCATTTT. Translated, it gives CASSQAGGGNQPQHF.